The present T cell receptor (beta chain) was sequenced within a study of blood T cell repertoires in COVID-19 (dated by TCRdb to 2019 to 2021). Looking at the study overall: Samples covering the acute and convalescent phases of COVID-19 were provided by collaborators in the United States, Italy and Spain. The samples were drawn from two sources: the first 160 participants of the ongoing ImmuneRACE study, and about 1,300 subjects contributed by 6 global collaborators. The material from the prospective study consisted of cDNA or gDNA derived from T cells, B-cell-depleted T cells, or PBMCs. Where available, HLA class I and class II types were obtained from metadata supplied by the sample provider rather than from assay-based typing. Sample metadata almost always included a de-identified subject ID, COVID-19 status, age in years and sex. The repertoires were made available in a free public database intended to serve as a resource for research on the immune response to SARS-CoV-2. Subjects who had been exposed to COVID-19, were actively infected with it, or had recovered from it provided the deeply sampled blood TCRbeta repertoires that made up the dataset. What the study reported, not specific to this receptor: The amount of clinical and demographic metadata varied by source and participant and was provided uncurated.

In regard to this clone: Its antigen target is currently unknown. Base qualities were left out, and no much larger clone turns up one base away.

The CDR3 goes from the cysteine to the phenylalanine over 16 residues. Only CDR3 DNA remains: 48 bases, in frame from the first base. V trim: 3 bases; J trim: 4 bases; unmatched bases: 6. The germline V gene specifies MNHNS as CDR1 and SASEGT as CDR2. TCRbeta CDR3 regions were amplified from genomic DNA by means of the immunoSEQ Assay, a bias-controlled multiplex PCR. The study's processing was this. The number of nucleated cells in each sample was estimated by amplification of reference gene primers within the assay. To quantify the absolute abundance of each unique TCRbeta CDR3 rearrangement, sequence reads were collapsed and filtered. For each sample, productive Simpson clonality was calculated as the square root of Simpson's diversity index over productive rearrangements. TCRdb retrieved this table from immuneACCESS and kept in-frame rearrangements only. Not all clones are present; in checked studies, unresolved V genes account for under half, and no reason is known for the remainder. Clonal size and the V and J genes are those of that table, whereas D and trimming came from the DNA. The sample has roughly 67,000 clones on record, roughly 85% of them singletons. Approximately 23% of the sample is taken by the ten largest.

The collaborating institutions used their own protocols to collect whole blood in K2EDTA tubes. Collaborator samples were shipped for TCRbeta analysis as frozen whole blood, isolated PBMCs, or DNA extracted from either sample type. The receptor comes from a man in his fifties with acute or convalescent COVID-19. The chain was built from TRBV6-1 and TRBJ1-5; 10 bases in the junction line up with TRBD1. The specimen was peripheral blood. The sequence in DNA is TGTGCCAGCAGTGAGACAGGGGGCGAGTGGAATCAGCCCCAGCATTTT. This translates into CASSETGGEWNQPQHF.